A selection of T cell receptor beta chains follows, all from one sample in a study of blood T cells in healthy people across ages. Using its own MiXCR run on the 5' RACE reads, TCRdb lists one record per CDR3 protein. This table holds 1.5 million to 2 million distinct CDR3 sequences, about 50% found once. The sample consisted of blood. The source of these receptors is a woman aged 40 to 50 in good health. CDR3s include the opening cysteine and the closing phenylalanine or tryptophan. D genes are given only for firm matches. Size tells how often a clone was seen (once, few, many) or the class of an expanded clone, and some rows leave it out.

TGTGCCAGCAGCCAAGGACGGCTAGTTGAGACCCAGTTCTTC,CASSQGRLVETQFF,-,TRBJ2-1,-,TRBV3-1
TGTGCCAGCAGCCCTCAGAGACACAACTATGGCTACACCTTC,CASSPQRHNYGYTF,-,TRBJ1-2,-,TRBV12-3/TRBV12-4
TGTGCCACCAGTGATTCCTCGGGGACAGGGGATTCACCCCTCCACTTT,CATSDSSGTGDSPLHF,-,TRBJ1-6,TRBD1,TRBV24-1
TGTGCCAGCAGCTTGACCCACGGTGGGGCAACTAATGAAAAACTGTTTTTT,CASSLTHGGATNEKLFF,-,TRBJ1-4,-,TRBV5-6
TGCGCCAGCAGTGATGCAGGGGGCACGCAGCCCCAGCATTTT,CASSDAGGTQPQHF,-,TRBJ1-5,TRBD1,TRBV10-2
TGTGCCAGCAGTTACCGGCAGAGGCAGCCCCAGCATTTT,CASSYRQRQPQHF,-,TRBJ1-5,-,TRBV6-2/TRBV6-3
TGCAGCGTCCTTCGGAGGGGGATCTATGGCTACACCTTC,CSVLRRGIYGYTF,once,TRBJ1-2,-,TRBV29-1
TGCGCCAGCAGCTTCCTCTCCTCCGGGAACTACAATGAGCAGTTCTTC,CASSFLSSGNYNEQFF,-,TRBJ2-1,-,TRBV5-1
TGTGCCAGCAGCTTAAACAGCGGGGGGCCCCACGAGCAGTACTTC,CASSLNSGGPHEQYF,-,TRBJ2-7,TRBD2,TRBV7-9
TGTGCCAGCAGCAAGGTCATCGGGGAGCTGTTTTTT,CASSKVIGELFF,-,TRBJ2-2,-,TRBV11-1
TGCAGTGCTAGAGAGAGGGTCGTTAGCACAGATACGCAGTATTTT,CSARERVVSTDTQYF,-,TRBJ2-3,-,TRBV20-1
TGTGCCAGCAGCCAAGACCAGGGCAGGGGAGGTGGCTACACCTTC,CASSQDQGRGGGYTF,-,TRBJ1-2,-,TRBV4-2
TGTGCCAGCAGCCTCAGCGGGCCCCATAGTGAGCAGTTCTTC,CASSLSGPHSEQFF,few,TRBJ2-1,-,TRBV7-2
TGTGCCAGCAGCGCCTCCGGGACCCCCACAGATACGCAGTATTTT,CASSASGTPTDTQYF,-,TRBJ2-3,-,TRBV9
TGTGCCAGCAGTCAGAAACAAGAGACCCAGTACTTC,CASSQKQETQYF,-,TRBJ2-5,-,TRBV6-2/TRBV6-3
TGTGCCAGCAGCCAAGTGTCGGGGTTAGGCTACGAGCAGTACTTC,CASSQVSGLGYEQYF,-,TRBJ2-7,-,TRBV4-2
TGTGCCAGCAGTTTAAACCCCCCCATTTACAATGAGCAGTTCTTC,CASSLNPPIYNEQFF,-,TRBJ2-1,-,TRBV27
TGTGCCAGTGGGAGGGCAGAGACCCAGTACTTC,CASGRAETQYF,few,TRBJ2-5,TRBD2,TRBV9
TGTGCGAGTGGTGGCCTTTTGGGCGGCTCCTACAATGAGCAGTTCTTC,CASGGLLGGSYNEQFF,few,TRBJ2-1,-,TRBV12-5
TGTGCCAGCAGCCAGAAGCCGAACACTGAAGCTTTCTTT,CASSQKPNTEAFF,-,TRBJ1-1,-,TRBV3-1
TGCAGTGCTTACCCGGGACAAACCTACAATGAGCAGTACTTC,CSAYPGQTYNEQYF,-,TRBJ2-4,-,TRBV20-1
TGTGCCAGCAGTTACTCGAGAATTCACAAACCCTACGAGCAGTACTTC,CASSYSRIHKPYEQYF,-,TRBJ2-7,-,TRBV6-2/TRBV6-3
TGCAGTGCTAGGGATGTTAGGGATTCTGGGGCCAACGTCCTGACTTTC,CSARDVRDSGANVLTF,-,TRBJ2-6,-,TRBV20-1
TGTGCCACCAGCAGAGATCTGGTCAGCCAATACTATGGCTACACCTTC,CATSRDLVSQYYGYTF,-,TRBJ1-2,-,TRBV15
TGTGCCAGCAGCCCCCTAAGGGGTCACGAGCAGTACTTC,CASSPLRGHEQYF,-,TRBJ2-7,-,TRBV3-1
TGCAGCGCGAAAAGTGGTAGCAGCCAAGAGACCCAGTACTTC,CSAKSGSSQETQYF,few,TRBJ2-5,-,TRBV29-1
TGCAGCGGCGAGGGGGGCAGGCGGACTGAAGCTTTCTTT,CSGEGGRRTEAFF,-,TRBJ1-1,-,TRBV29-1